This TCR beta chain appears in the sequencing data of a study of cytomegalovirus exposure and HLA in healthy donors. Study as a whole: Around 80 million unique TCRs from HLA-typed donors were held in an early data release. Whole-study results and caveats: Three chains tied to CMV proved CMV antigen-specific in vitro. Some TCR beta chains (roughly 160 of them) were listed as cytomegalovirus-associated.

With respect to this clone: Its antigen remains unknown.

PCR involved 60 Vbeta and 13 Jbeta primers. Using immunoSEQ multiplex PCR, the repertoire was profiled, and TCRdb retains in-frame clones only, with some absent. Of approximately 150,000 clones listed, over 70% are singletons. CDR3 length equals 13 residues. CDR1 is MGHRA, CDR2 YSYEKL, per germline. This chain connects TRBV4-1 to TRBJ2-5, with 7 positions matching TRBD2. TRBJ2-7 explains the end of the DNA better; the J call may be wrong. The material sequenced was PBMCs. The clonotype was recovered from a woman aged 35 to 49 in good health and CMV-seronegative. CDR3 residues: CASSQEAGYEQYF. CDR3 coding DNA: TGCGCCAGCAGCCAAGAAGCGGGGTACGAGCAGTACTTC.